The 25 T cell receptor beta chains reported below all come from one sample, sequenced in a study of cytomegalovirus exposure and HLA in healthy donors. A multiplex PCR was run with 60 Vbeta primers and 13 Jbeta primers. Using immunoSEQ multiplex PCR, the repertoire was profiled, and TCRdb retains in-frame clones only, with some absent. The sample yields approximately 140,000 clones, approximately 83% seen once. The source material was PBMCs. The source is a girl aged 2 to 9 in good health and CMV-seronegative.

In this sample, this clone turned up once. The chain is built from TRBV6-1 and TRBJ1-1; D gene unclear. The CDR3 consists of 12 residues. The V end lost 4 bases, the J end lost 1 base, and 4 bases lay between the germline ends. Germline lookup yields CDR1 MNHNS and CDR2 SASEGT. The CDR3 is CASSVQNTEAFF. The CDR3 coding sequence is TGTGCCAGCAGTGTACAGAACACTGAAGCTTTCTTT.

The chain has TRBV2 and TRBJ1-4; D not resolved. CDR3 length: 15 amino acids. Germline CDR1 is SNHLY and CDR2 is FYNNEI. The ends were cut back, 4 bases at V and 3 bases at J, with 12 bases in the middle. CDR3 nucleotide sequence: TGTGCCAGCAGTGGGGTGACCGCGGCTAATGAAAAACTGTTTTTT. Encoded protein: CASSGVTAANEKLFF.

The sample holds a few counts of this clone. The rearrangement joins TRBV13 to TRBJ2-1; 9 nucleotides align to TRBD2. The CDR3 is made up of 14 amino acids. Germline V gene sequence: CDR1 PRHDT, CDR2 FYEKMQ (reference sequence). V lost 2 bases and J lost 7; bases outside the gene matches: 3. CDR3 DNA: TGTGCCAGCAGCTTATTAGCGGGAGCGAATGAGCAGTTCTTC. It yields the protein CASSLLAGANEQFF.

The chain links TRBV6-5 to TRBJ2-3; D possibly corresponds to TRBD2 (6 bases). Germline CDR1 and CDR2: MNHEY and SVGAGI. The CDR3 has 13 amino acids. The V end lost 5 bases, the J end lost 3 bases, and 9 bases lay between the germline ends. The CDR3 region has the DNA TGTGCCAGCAGTCCCGGGACTACAGATACGCAGTATTTT. Translation: CASSPGTTDTQYF.

The gene calls are TRBV4-1 and TRBJ2-5; 7 nucleotides line up with TRBD1. This CDR3 has 16 amino acids. Germline CDR1 MGHRA, CDR2 YSYEKL. J lost 0 bases, V lost 2 bases, and 6 bases had no gene match. The CDR3, as DNA: TGCGCCAGCAGCCAACAAGGGGGCCAGTACCAAGAGACCCAGTACTTC. It translates to CASSQQGGQYQETQYF.

Only one count was recorded for this clone. J is TRBJ2-7 and V is TRBV6-5, with 11 positions matching TRBD2. There are 15 residues in the CDR3. Germline values: CDR1 MNHEY, CDR2 SVGAGI. J gave up 0 bases and V 6 bases, and 4 bases lay outside the gene matches. CDR3: CASRTSGSLSYEQYF. The CDR3, as DNA: TGTGCCAGCAGAACTAGCGGGAGCCTCTCCTACGAGCAGTACTTC.

The V and J genes are TRBV4-3 and TRBJ1-3, with 7 bases identical to TRBD1. The CDR3 is 17 amino acids. Germline assignment: CDR1 LGHNA and CDR2 YSLEER. With V trimmed by 3 bases and J by 1 base, 9 bases remained unmatched. The CDR3 reads CASSHNRDRVSGNTIYF. CDR3 DNA: TGCGCCAGCAGCCATAACCGCGACAGGGTTTCTGGAAACACCATATATTTT.

This chain connects TRBV4-3 to TRBJ2-1; 13 bases are shared with TRBD2. The length of the CDR3 is 18 residues. V lost 0 bases and J lost 8; bases outside the gene matches: 10. Germline V gives CDR1 LGHNA, CDR2 YSLEER. The CDR3 spells CASSQDLFRTSGGHEQFF. The CDR3, as DNA: TGCGCCAGCAGCCAAGATCTGTTTAGGACTAGCGGGGGCCATGAGCAGTTCTTC.

In its sample, this clone was seen once. The J gene is TRBJ1-2, the V gene TRBV5-1, with 9 bases aligning to TRBD1. The CDR3 runs to 15 residues. The V gene end was trimmed by 3 bases and the J gene end by 2 bases; junction bases not matched to a gene: 5. Germline V gene sequence: CDR1 SGHRS, CDR2 YFSETQ. CDR3: CASSSWTGANYGYTF. The CDR3 region has the DNA TGCGCCAGCAGCTCGTGGACAGGGGCGAACTATGGCTACACCTTC.

The gene calls are TRBV11-3 and TRBJ2-5, with a weak D call TRBD1 (5 bases). Trimming removed 1 base at V and 5 bases at J, with 17 bases between. CDR1 and CDR2 (germline): SGHNT, YENEEA. The CDR3 has 16 amino acids. CDR3 loop: CASSLGDNIGAETQYF. CDR3 DNA sequence: TGTGCCAGCAGCTTAGGTGACAACATTGGGGCTGAGACCCAGTACTTC.

This chain connects TRBV15 to TRBJ1-2; TRBD1 matches 10 bases. The germline CDR1 and CDR2 sequences are LNHNV and YYDKDF (reference sequence). The V gene end was trimmed by 3 bases and the J gene end by 6 bases; junction bases not matched to a gene: 1. This CDR3 spans 13 amino acids. The CDR3 sequence: CATSRTGGDGYTF. The CDR3 region has the DNA TGTGCCACCAGCAGGACAGGGGGCGATGGCTACACCTTC.

V and J are TRBV12-5 and TRBJ2-3; D gene uncertain. CDR1 is LGHNT and CDR2 is FRNRAP in the germline V gene. This CDR3 is built from 13 residues. V was clipped by 2 bases and J by 6 bases, with 9 bases between them. CDR3 nucleotides: TGTGCTAGTGGTTTGTGGGCTCCTGATACGCAGTATTTT. It is translated as CASGLWAPDTQYF.

This CDR3 is CASSFRGSYEQYF. CDR3 coding DNA: TGTGCCAGCAGCTTCCGGGGGAGCTACGAGCAGTACTTC. The chain combines TRBV11-3 with TRBJ2-7, with D possibly matching TRBD2 (6 bases). With 3 bases removed from V and 3 bases from J, the gap between germline ends came to 9 bases. The germline V gene has CDR1 SGHNT and CDR2 YENEEA. The CDR3 consists of 13 residues.

This chain uses TRBV11-3 with TRBJ2-7; no clear D. With 2 bases removed from V and 0 bases from J, the gap between germline ends came to 5 bases. CDR3 length: 13 amino acids. Germline V lookup: CDR1 SGHNT, CDR2 YENEEA. CDR3 residues: CASSLQVSYEQYF. The CDR3, as DNA: TGTGCCAGCAGCTTACAGGTCTCCTACGAGCAGTACTTC.

The chain recombines TRBV5-8 with TRBJ2-1; 13 bases agree with TRBD2. This CDR3 region has 15 residues. J gave up 9 bases and V 1 base, and 4 bases lay outside the gene matches. From germline, CDR1 is SGHTS and CDR2 YDEGEE. CDR3 protein: CASSLTSGRASEQFF. In DNA form, the CDR3 reads TGTGCCAGCAGCTTGACTAGCGGGAGGGCCTCTGAGCAGTTCTTC.

There are a few counts of this clone. The chain carries TRBV6-1 and TRBJ2-1; 8 bases map to TRBD2. Trimming at V came to 5 bases and at J to 7 bases, leaving 10 bases not matched to a gene. The CDR3 runs to 15 residues. CDR1 and CDR2 (germline): MNHNS, SASEGT. CDR3 sequence (DNA): TGTGCCAGCAGTCCCGCCCGCGGGGGGCTGAATGAGCAGTTCTTC. It yields the protein CASSPARGGLNEQFF.

This clone was seen just once. The V call is TRBV9, the J call TRBJ2-3, with 7 nucleotides matching TRBD1. The ends lost 3 bases at V and 6 bases at J; junction bases unmatched: 10. Germline assignment: CDR1 SGDLS and CDR2 YYNGEE. The CDR3 totals 15 residues. CDR3 nucleotide sequence: TGTGCCAGCAGCGCGACAGGGACCTCGGGGGATACGCAGTATTTT. Residues: CASSATGTSGDTQYF.

This chain connects TRBV7-3 to TRBJ2-2, with a weak D call TRBD1 (5 bases). The CDR3 totals 13 residues. V was clipped by 8 bases and J by 2 bases, with 9 bases between them. CDR1 is SGHTA, CDR2 FQGTGA, per germline. The CDR3 here is CASLGVNTGELFF. DNA of the CDR3: TGTGCCAGCTTAGGGGTTAACACCGGGGAGCTGTTTTTT.

The chain is built from TRBV11-3 and TRBJ1-6, with 8 bases identical to TRBD1. V was clipped by 5 bases and J by 9 bases; unmatched bases: 6. Germline values: CDR1 SGHNT, CDR2 YENEEA. The CDR3 runs to 14 residues. DNA of the CDR3: TGTGCCAGCAGCCGCACAGGGGGTGGTTCACCCCTCCACTTT. Its translation is CASSRTGGGSPLHF.

This sequence joins TRBV9 and TRBJ2-1; 8 bases align to TRBD1. V gave up 4 bases and J gave up 4 bases; unmatched junction bases: 4. The CDR3 spans 14 residues. Germline V gene data show CDR1 as SGDLS and CDR2 as YYNGEE. CDR3 protein: CASSRTGGYNEQFF. The DNA of the CDR3 is TGTGCCAGCAGCCGAACAGGGGGGTACAATGAGCAGTTCTTC. Full variable domain (outside the CDR3, taken from reference TRBV9 and TRBJ2-1): DSGVTQTPKHLITATGQRVTLRCSPRSGDLSVYWYQQSLDQGLQFLIQYYNGEERAKGNILERFSAQQFPDLHSELNLSSLELGDSALYFCASSRTGGYNEQFFGPGTRLTVL.

The V and J genes are TRBV9 and TRBJ1-4; D is possibly TRBD1 (5 bases). The V end was cut by 3 bases, the J end by 8 bases, with 14 bases between. Germline V gene sequence: CDR1 SGDLS, CDR2 YYNGEE. This CDR3 has 14 amino acids. The CDR3 is CASSATARGEKLFF. The CDR3 DNA sequence: TGTGCCAGCAGCGCGACAGCTCGTGGCGAAAAACTGTTTTTT.

The gene calls are TRBV15 and TRBJ1-2; TRBD1 matches at 9 bases. V gave up 1 base and J gave up 2 bases; unmatched junction bases: 2. This CDR3 has 15 amino acids. Germline assignment: CDR1 LNHNV and CDR2 YYDKDF (reference sequence). CDR3 sequence (DNA): TGTGCCACCAGCAGAGGGGACAGGGACAACTATGGCTACACCTTC. Its protein is CATSRGDRDNYGYTF.

V is TRBV9 and J is TRBJ2-7; 9 positions match TRBD2. Germline-derived CDR1 and CDR2 are SGDLS and YYNGEE. CDR3 size: 16 residues. V lost 0 bases and J lost 1; bases outside the gene matches: 5. The CDR3: CASSVGSGSLSYEQYF. The CDR3 DNA follows: TGTGCCAGCAGCGTAGGTAGCGGGAGTTTGTCCTACGAGCAGTACTTC.

The chain has TRBV14 and TRBJ2-7, with 7 bases lining up with TRBD1. The V gene's germline CDR1 is SGHDN and CDR2 FVKESK. This CDR3 has 15 residues. The J segment lost 3 bases and the V segment lost 0 bases, leaving 5 bases of the junction unmatched. CDR3 amino acids: CASSQDRDSVYEQYF. The CDR3 DNA sequence: TGTGCCAGCAGCCAAGACCGGGACAGTGTCTACGAGCAGTACTTC. The whole variable domain, remainder taken from reference TRBV14 and TRBJ2-7, is EAGVTQFPSHSVIEKGQTVTLRCDPISGHDNLYWYRRVMGKEIKFLLHFVKESKQDESGMPNNRFLAERTGGTYSTLKVQPAELEDSGVYFCASSQDRDSVYEQYFGPGTRLTVT.

The chain combines TRBV21-1 with TRBJ1-1; the DNA was not compared with TRBD1, the D call given in the table. TRBV21-1 is reported as a pseudogene. This CDR3 contains 15 residues. The CDR3 here is CASSSGPGQSDEAFF. Written as DNA, the CDR3 is TGTGCCAGCAGCTCAGGCCCAGGACAGAGTGATGAAGCTTTCTTT.